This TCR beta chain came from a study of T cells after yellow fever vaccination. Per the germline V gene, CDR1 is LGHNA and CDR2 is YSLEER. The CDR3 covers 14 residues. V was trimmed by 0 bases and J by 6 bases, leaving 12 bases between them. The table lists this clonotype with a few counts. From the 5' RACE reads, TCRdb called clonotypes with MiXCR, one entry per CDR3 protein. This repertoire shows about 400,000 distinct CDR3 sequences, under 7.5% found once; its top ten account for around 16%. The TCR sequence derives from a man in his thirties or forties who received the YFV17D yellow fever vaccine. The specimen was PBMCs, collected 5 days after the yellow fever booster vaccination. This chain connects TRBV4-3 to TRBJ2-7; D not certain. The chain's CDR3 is CASSQDSVYGEQYF. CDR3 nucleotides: TGCGCCAGCAGCCAAGATTCCGTTTACGGCGAGCAGTACTTC.